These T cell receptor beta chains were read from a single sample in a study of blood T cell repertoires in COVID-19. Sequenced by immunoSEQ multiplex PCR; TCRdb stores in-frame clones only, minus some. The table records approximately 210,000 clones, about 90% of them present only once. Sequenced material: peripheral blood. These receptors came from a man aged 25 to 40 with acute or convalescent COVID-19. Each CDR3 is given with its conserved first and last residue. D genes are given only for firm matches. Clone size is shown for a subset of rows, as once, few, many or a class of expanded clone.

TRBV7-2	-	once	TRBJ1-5	TGTGCCAGCAGCTTACAGGGGACCAGCAATCAGCCCCAGCATTTT	CASSLQGTSNQPQHF
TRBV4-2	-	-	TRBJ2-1	TGTGCCAGCAGCCAAGGTGTGGTCTTAGGGGATGAGCAGTTCTTC	CASSQGVVLGDEQFF
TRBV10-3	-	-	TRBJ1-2	TGTGCCACCATGAGGGAAGTAGTGAACCGACAGGCCACTAACTATGGCTACACCTTC	CATMREVVNRQATNYGYTF
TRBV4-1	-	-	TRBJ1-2	TGCGCCAGCAGCCAAGACCACAGGAGATTCTATGGCTACACCTTC	CASSQDHRRFYGYTF
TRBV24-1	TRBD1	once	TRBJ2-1	TGTGCCACCAGTGACACAGGGGGCTACAATGAGCAGTTCTTC	CATSDTGGYNEQFF
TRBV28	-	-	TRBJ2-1	TGTGCCAGCAAGGGGGAGGGCGGTTGGGATGAGCAGTTCTTC	CASKGEGGWDEQFF
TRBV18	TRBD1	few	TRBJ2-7	TGTGCCAGCTCACCAAGCGACAGGGTCTACGAGCAGTACTTC	CASSPSDRVYEQYF
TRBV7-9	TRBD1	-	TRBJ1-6	TGTGCCAGCAGCCAACAGGGGGCCCATTCACCCCTCCACTTT	CASSQQGAHSPLHF
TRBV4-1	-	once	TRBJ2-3	TGCGCCAGCAGCCAAGGGCGGGGCCCTAGCACAGATACGCAGTATTTT	CASSQGRGPSTDTQYF
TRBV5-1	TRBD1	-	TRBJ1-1	TGCGCCAGCAGCTTGGTCGGGACAGACTCGAACACTGAAGCTTTCTTT	CASSLVGTDSNTEAFF
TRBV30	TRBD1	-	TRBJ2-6	TGTGCCTGGACTAGACAGGGTAGGGACGGGGCCAACGTCCTGACTTTC	CAWTRQGRDGANVLTF
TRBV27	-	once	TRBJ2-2	TGTGCCAGCAGTTTCCGGGGTGGGGAGCTGTTTTTT	CASSFRGGELFF
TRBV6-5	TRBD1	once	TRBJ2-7	TGTGCCAGCAGGACCGGGACAGATCCGACCGAGCAGTACTTC	CASRTGTDPTEQYF
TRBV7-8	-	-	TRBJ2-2	TGTGCCAGCAGCTTGGGACTCACCACCGGGGAGCTGTTTTTT	CASSLGLTTGELFF
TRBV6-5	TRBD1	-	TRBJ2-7	TGTGCCAGCATGCGTGGGGACAGTAGCTCCTACGAGCAGTACTTC	CASMRGDSSSYEQYF
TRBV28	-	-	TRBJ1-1	TGTGCCAGCAGTCCCTCCTACTTGAACACTGAAGCTTTCTTT	CASSPSYLNTEAFF
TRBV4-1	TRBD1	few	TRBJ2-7	TGCGCCAGCAAGCAGGGGGCCACCGCCTACGAGCAGTACTTC	CASKQGATAYEQYF
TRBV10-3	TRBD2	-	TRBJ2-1	TGTGCCATCAGTGAGTCGACCAGCGGGAGTAGGATGTTCTTC	CAISESTSGSRMFF
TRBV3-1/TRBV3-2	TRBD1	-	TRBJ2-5	TGTGCCAGCAGCTCTACGACAGGGATTATCCAGTACTTC	CASSSTTGIIQYF
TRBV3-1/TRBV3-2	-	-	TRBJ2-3	TGTGCCAGCAGCCAAGAGTCACTACAACACACAGATACGCAGTATTTT	CASSQESLQHTDTQYF
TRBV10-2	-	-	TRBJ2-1	TGCGCCAGCATAATCGAGCAGTTCTTC	CASIIEQFF
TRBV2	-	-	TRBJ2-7	TGTGCCAGCAGTGTATCCAGGACCTACGAGCAGTACTTC	CASSVSRTYEQYF
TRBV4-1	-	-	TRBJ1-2	TGCGCCAGCAGCCAACCCCCGGGCAGGGCAGGGTATGGCTACACCTTC	CASSQPPGRAGYGYTF
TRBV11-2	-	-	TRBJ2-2	TGTGCCAGCAGCTTAGGAGTAACCGGGGAGCTGTTTTTT	CASSLGVTGELFF
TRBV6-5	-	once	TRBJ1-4	TGTGCCAGCATCTTCGGTGCAACTAATGAAAAACTGTTTTTT	CASIFGATNEKLFF
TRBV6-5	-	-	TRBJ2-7	TGTGCCAGCAGAACGGACAGTCCCTACGAGCAGTACTTC	CASRTDSPYEQYF
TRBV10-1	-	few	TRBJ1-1	TGCGCCAGCAGTGAACGTAGGGAAAGGAGGACTGAAGCTTTCTTT	CASSERRERRTEAFF
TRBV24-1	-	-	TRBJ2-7	TGTGCCACCCTTCCCCCGGGTCCCTTCACCTACGAGCAGTACTTC	CATLPPGPFTYEQYF
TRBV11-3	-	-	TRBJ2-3	TGTGCCAGCAGCTTAGGGCCCGGAGTAGATAACACAGATACGCAGTATTTT	CASSLGPGVDNTDTQYF
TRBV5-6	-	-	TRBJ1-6	TGTGCCAGCAGCTTAGGGGGGGCGAATTCACCCCTCCACTTT	CASSLGGANSPLHF
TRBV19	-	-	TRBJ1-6	TGTGCCAGTAGTATCTACAGGAGCTATAATTCACCCCTCCACTTT	CASSIYRSYNSPLHF
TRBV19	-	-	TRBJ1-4	TGTGCCAGTAAAACGCTCGAGGCGACTAATGAAAAACTGTTTTTT	CASKTLEATNEKLFF
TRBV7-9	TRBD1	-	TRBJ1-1	TGTGCCAGCAGCTCCAGGGGGCTTGTGAACACTGAAGCTTTCTTT	CASSSRGLVNTEAFF
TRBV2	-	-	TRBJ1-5	TGTGCCAGCAGTGATAGTCAGCCCCAGCATTTT	CASSDSQPQHF
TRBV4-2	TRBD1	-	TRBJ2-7	TGTGCCAGCAGCGCCACCGGGACAGGACCCGAGCAGTACTTC	CASSATGTGPEQYF
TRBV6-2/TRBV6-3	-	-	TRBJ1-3	TGTGCCAGCAGTAAGACCGCGGTCTCTGGAAACACCATATATTTT	CASSKTAVSGNTIYF
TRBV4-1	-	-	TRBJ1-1	TGCGCCAGCAGCCAAGCATCACTGCAGAACACTGAAGCTTTCTTT	CASSQASLQNTEAFF
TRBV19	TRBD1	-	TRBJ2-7	TGTGCCAGTAGCGGGACAGGGACCTACGAGCAGTACTTC	CASSGTGTYEQYF
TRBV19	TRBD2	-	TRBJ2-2	TGTGCCAGTAGTCAATTAGCGGGAGCCACGGACACCGGGGAGCTGTTTTTT	CASSQLAGATDTGELFF
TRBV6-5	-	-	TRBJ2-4	TGTGCCAGCAGCTCCAGGGGTTTGTCCAAAAACATTCAGTACTTC	CASSSRGLSKNIQYF
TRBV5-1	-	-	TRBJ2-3	TGCGCCAGCAGCTTAAGCGAAAGAGCAGATACGCAGTATTTT	CASSLSERADTQYF
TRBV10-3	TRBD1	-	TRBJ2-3	TGTGCCATCAGTGGGGGACAGGGGGTGGATACGCAGTATTTT	CAISGGQGVDTQYF
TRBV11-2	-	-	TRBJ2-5	TGTGCCAGCAGCTTAGGACGAGGAGAGACCCAGTACTTC	CASSLGRGETQYF
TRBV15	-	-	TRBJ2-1	TGTGCCACCAGCCGAACTACTAATGAGCAGTTCTTC	CATSRTTNEQFF